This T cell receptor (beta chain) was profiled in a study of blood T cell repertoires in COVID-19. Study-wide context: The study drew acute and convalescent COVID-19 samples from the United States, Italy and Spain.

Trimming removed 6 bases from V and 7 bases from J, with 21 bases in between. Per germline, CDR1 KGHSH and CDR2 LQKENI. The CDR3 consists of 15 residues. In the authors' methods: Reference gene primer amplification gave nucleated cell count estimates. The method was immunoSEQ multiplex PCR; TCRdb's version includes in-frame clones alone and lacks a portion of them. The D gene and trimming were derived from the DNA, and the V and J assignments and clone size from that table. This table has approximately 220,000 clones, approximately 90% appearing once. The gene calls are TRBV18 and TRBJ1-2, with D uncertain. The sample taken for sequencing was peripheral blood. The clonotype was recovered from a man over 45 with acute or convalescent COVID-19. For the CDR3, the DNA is TGTGCCAGCTCGACATTTCAAGCAGAAGAATCTGGCTACACCTTC. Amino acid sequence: CASSTFQAEESGYTF.